The source of this T cell receptor (beta chain) is a study of T cells in Graves' hyperthyroidism and ophthalmopathy. General study findings and limits: Model output signaled ophthalmopathy a median 6.5 months ahead of onset.

Each 10 ml fresh peripheral blood draw supplied the PBMCs. This clonotype has ten or more counts. Its antigen is undetermined. The investigators amplified TCR beta CDR3 regions from RNA transcripts. HTBI primers were used for first-round RT-PCR of the TCR CDR3. TCRdb processed the multiplex PCR reads anew with MiXCR; each CDR3 protein has one entry. The sample carries some 350,000 distinct CDR3 sequences, roughly 15% recorded once. The receptor was isolated from a middle-aged woman with Graves' ophthalmopathy. Source material: blood.

CDR3 coding DNA: TGTGCCAGCAGCCCAAGTGGGACTAGCACAGATACGCAGTATTTT. Protein: CASSPSGTSTDTQYF. The chain has TRBV7-6 and TRBJ2-3, with D maybe TRBD2 (6 bases). CDR1 and CDR2 (germline): SGHVS, FNYEAQ. V was cut by 5 bases and J by 0 bases, with 12 bases left in between. The CDR3 runs 15 residues.